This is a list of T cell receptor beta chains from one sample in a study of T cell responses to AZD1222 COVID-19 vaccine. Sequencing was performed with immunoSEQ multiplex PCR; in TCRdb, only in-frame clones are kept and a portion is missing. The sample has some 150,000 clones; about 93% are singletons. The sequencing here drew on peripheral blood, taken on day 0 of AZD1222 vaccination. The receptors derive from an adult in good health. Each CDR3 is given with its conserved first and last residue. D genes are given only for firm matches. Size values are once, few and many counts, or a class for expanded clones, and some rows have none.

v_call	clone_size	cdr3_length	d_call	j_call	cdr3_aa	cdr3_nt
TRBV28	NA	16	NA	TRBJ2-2	CASSLLDGKNTGELFF	TGTGCCAGCAGTTTATTAGACGGGAAGAACACCGGGGAGCTGTTTTTT
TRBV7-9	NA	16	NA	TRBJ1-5	CASSETSTASNQPQHF	TGTGCCAGCAGCGAAACCTCGACAGCTAGCAATCAGCCCCAGCATTTT
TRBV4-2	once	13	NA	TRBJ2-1	CASSLGPRYEQFF	TGTGCCAGCAGCTTGGGACCGCGCTATGAGCAGTTCTTC
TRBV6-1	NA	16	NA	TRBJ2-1	CASSATWGAQFNEQFF	TGTGCCAGCAGTGCTACCTGGGGGGCCCAATTCAATGAGCAGTTCTTC
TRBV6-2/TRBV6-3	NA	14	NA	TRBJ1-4	CASSLVRQSEKLFF	TGTGCCAGCAGTCTGGTGCGTCAAAGTGAAAAACTGTTTTTT
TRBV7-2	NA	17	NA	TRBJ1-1	CASSLEGYGVGNTEAFF	TGTGCCAGCAGCTTAGAAGGGTACGGAGTAGGGAACACTGAAGCTTTCTTT
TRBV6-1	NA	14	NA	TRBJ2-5	CASSETGTGETQYF	TGTGCCAGCAGTGAAACTGGGACTGGGGAGACCCAGTACTTC
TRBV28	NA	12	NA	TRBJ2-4	CASNIAKNIQYF	TGTGCCAGCAACATAGCCAAAAACATTCAGTACTTC
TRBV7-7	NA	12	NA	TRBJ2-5	CASSQGGETQYF	TGTGCCAGCAGCCAAGGAGGGGAGACCCAGTACTTC
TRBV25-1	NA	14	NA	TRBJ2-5	CASSELTGRETQYF	TGTGCCAGCAGTGAATTAACAGGGCGGGAGACCCAGTACTTC
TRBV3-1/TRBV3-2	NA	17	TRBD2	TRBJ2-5	CASSQGGSGGPQETQYF	TGTGCCAGCAGCCAAGGGGGTAGCGGGGGGCCCCAAGAGACCCAGTACTTC
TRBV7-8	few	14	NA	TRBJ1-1	CASSPQVRNTEAFF	TGTGCCAGCAGCCCACAGGTTCGGAACACTGAAGCTTTCTTT
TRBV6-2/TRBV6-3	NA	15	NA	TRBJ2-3	CASSYSGHVTDTQYF	TGTGCCAGCAGTTACTCTGGACATGTTACTGATACGCAGTATTTT
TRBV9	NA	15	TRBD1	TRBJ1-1	CASSGGDRGMAEAFF	TGTGCCAGCAGCGGGGGGGACAGGGGAATGGCTGAAGCTTTCTTT
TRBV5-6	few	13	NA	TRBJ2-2	CASSFWVTGELFF	TGTGCCAGCAGCTTCTGGGTTACCGGGGAGCTGTTTTTT
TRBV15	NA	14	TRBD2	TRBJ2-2	CATSKGRDTGELFF	TGTGCCACCAGCAAGGGGAGGGACACCGGGGAGCTGTTTTTT
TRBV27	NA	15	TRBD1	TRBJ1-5	CASSWVGQGDQPQHF	TGTGCCAGCAGTTGGGTCGGACAGGGGGATCAGCCCCAGCATTTT
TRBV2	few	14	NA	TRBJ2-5	CAKGGPRGGETQYF	TGTGCCAAAGGGGGGCCCCGAGGGGGAGAGACCCAGTACTTC
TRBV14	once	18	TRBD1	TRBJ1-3	CASSQVLGQPFSGNTIYF	TGTGCCAGCAGCCAAGTGTTGGGACAGCCTTTCTCTGGAAACACCATATATTTT
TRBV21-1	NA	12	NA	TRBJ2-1	CASSKEGYEQFF	TGTGCCAGCAGCAAAGAAGGTTATGAGCAGTTCTTC
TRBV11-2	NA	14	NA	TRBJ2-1	CASSLSGPIGEQFF	TGTGCCAGCAGCTTATCAGGACCTATAGGGGAGCAGTTCTTC
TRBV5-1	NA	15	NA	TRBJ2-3	CAKGVFGGRTDTQYF	TGCGCCAAGGGTGTCTTCGGGGGTAGAACAGATACGCAGTATTTT
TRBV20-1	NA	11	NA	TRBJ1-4	CSAGRGEKLFF	TGCAGTGCTGGGAGGGGCGAAAAACTGTTTTTT
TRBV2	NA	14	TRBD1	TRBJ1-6	CASSEGTGVGPLHF	TGTGCCAGCAGTGAAGGGACAGGGGTTGGCCCCCTCCACTTT
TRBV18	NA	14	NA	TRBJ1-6	CASSLGSYNSPLHF	TGTGCCAGCTCACTGGGCTCCTATAATTCACCCCTCCACTTT
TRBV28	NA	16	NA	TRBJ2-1	CASSETSFYGYNEQFF	TGTGCCAGCAGCGAGACTAGTTTTTATGGCTACAATGAGCAGTTCTTC